The 27 T cell receptor beta chains below come from one sample, sequenced in a study of cytomegalovirus exposure and HLA in healthy donors. Sequencing used immunoSEQ multiplex PCR; TCRdb keeps in-frame clones, though not all of them. The sample holds 150,000 to 200,000 clones, roughly 86% seen once. The specimen was PBMCs. The receptors originated from a man aged 18-30 years in good health and CMV-seropositive.

The chain is built from TRBV4-3 and TRBJ1-3; maybe TRBD1 (5 bases). Trimming left V 0 bases short and J 3 bases short, with 9 bases between. Germline V lookup: CDR1 LGHNA, CDR2 YSLEER. The CDR3 is 15 residues long. For the CDR3, the DNA is TGCGCCAGCAGCCAAGAGTTAAGGGGTGGAAACACCATATATTTT. Amino acids: CASSQELRGGNTIYF.

This chain connects TRBV30 to TRBJ1-1; a weak D match, TRBD1 (5 bases). CDR3 size: 13 residues. Per the germline V gene, CDR1 is GTSNPN and CDR2 is SVGIG (reference sequence). V lost 6 bases to trimming and J lost 2 bases, with 13 bases between them. The DNA of the CDR3 is TGTGCCTGCCAGGGTATGGGTAACACTGAAGCTTTCTTT. Its protein is CACQGMGNTEAFF.

This chain links TRBV5-1 with TRBJ2-3; D not resolved. With 2 bases removed from V and 2 bases from J, the gap between germline ends came to 9 bases. The CDR3 is 14 amino acids. From germline, CDR1 is SGHRS and CDR2 YFSETQ. The CDR3 loop is CASSFGEVTDTQYF. CDR3 nucleotides: TGCGCCAGCAGCTTCGGAGAAGTCACAGATACGCAGTATTTT.

The rearrangement joins TRBV7-2 to TRBJ1-2; 8 bases match TRBD1. J gave up 3 bases and V 5 bases, and 5 bases lay outside the gene matches. The CDR3 is made up of 14 amino acids. CDR1 and CDR2 from the germline V gene are SGHTA and FQGNSA. The CDR3 loop is CASSLGQGHYGYTF. CDR3 coding DNA: TGTGCCAGCAGCCTCGGACAGGGCCACTATGGCTACACCTTC.

Only a few counts were recorded for this clone. The chain recombines TRBV28 with TRBJ1-3; D is possibly TRBD1 (6 bases). The CDR3 consists of 14 residues. From germline, CDR1 is MDHEN and CDR2 SYDVKM. V lost 5 bases and J 0 bases, leaving 8 bases between the germline ends. The CDR3 DNA reads as TGTGCCAGCAGTCCAGGGGACTCTGGAAACACCATATATTTT. Amino acid sequence: CASSPGDSGNTIYF.

The rearrangement links TRBV14 to TRBJ2-1; D gene uncertain. The CDR3 extends over 13 amino acids. CDR1 is SGHDN, CDR2 FVKESK, per germline. V lost 3 bases to trimming and J lost 4 bases, with 7 bases between them. Here the CDR3 DNA reads TGTGCCAGCAGCCAGGGCCCTTACAATGAGCAGTTCTTC. This encodes CASSQGPYNEQFF.

The rearrangement links TRBV7-9 to TRBJ2-5; 9 bases fit TRBD2. Germline CDR1 SEHNR, CDR2 FQNEAQ (reference sequence). The CDR3 consists of 14 residues. V shed 5 bases and J 2 bases; nucleotides not matched to a gene: 3. Here the CDR3 reads CASSILAGQETQYF. CDR3 nucleotide sequence: TGTGCCAGCAGCATCCTAGCGGGGCAAGAGACCCAGTACTTC.

V gene TRBV5-1 combines with J gene TRBJ2-7; D is perhaps TRBD1 (6 bases). The V end was cut by 4 bases, the J end by 4 bases, with 39 bases between. This CDR3 region has 22 residues. Germline V gene lookup returns CDR1 SGHRS and CDR2 YFSETQ. This CDR3 reads CASSGSSSGAKERVGLSYEQYF. CDR3 DNA: TGCGCCAGCAGCGGTTCCTCATCAGGGGCAAAGGAAAGAGTCGGATTATCTTACGAGCAGTACTTC.

The chain combines TRBV29-1 with TRBJ2-3; TRBD2 is a possible D gene (6 bases). The germline gives CDR1 SQVTM, CDR2 ANQGSEA. The V gene lost 3 bases and the J gene lost 2 bases, with 9 bases spanning the gap. The CDR3 extends over 13 amino acids. The CDR3, as DNA: TGCAGCGTTGAGGGGGAGGACACAGATACGCAGTATTTT. It yields the protein CSVEGEDTDTQYF.

This clone is a singleton in its sample. The chain is built from TRBV21-1 and TRBJ2-7; TRBD1, as called in the table, went unchecked against the DNA. TRBV21-1 counts as a pseudogene. CDR3 length equals 17 residues. CDR3 nucleotide sequence: TGTGCCAGCAGCACTCCGGGACACCCTACGGGGAGCTACGAGCAGTACTTC. Protein: CASSTPGHPTGSYEQYF.

CDR3 protein: CASSGDGTGNQPQHF. The CDR3 bases are TGTGCCAGCAGCGGCGATGGGACAGGGAATCAGCCCCAGCATTTT. V is TRBV5-8 and J is TRBJ1-5; 9 nucleotides align to TRBD1. Germline V gives CDR1 SGHTS, CDR2 YDEGEE. Trimming at V came to 4 bases and at J to 4 bases, leaving 6 bases not matched to a gene. The CDR3 covers 15 residues.

The chain combines TRBV2 with TRBJ1-1; D gene uncertain. The CDR3 consists of 11 residues. Germline V gives CDR1 SNHLY, CDR2 FYNNEI. V dropped 9 bases and J dropped 5 bases, with 10 bases sitting between them. The CDR3 loop reads CARDPRTEAFF. As DNA, the CDR3 is TGTGCCAGAGATCCGCGGACTGAAGCTTTCTTT. The whole variable domain, remainder taken from reference TRBV2 and TRBJ1-1, is EPEVTQTPSHQVTQMGQEVILRCVPISNHLYFYWYRQILGQKVEFLVSFYNNEISEKSEIFDDQFSVERPDGSNFTLKIRSTKLEDSAMYFCARDPRTEAFFGQGTRLTVV.

This clone was seen a handful of times. The chain has TRBV30 and TRBJ1-1; D unclear. V lost 2 bases and J 8 bases, leaving 9 bases between the germline ends. This CDR3 has 11 amino acids. Germline V gene sequence: CDR1 GTSNPN, CDR2 SVGIG (reference sequence). This chain's CDR3 is CAWSRGFEAFF. The CDR3 DNA reads TGTGCCTGGAGTCGAGGGTTCGAAGCTTTCTTT.

In this sample, this clone turned up once. This rearrangement joins TRBV28 to TRBJ2-1, with 14 nucleotides matching TRBD2. V lost 5 bases, J lost 6 bases, and 6 bases stayed unmatched. The V gene's germline CDR1 is MDHEN and CDR2 SYDVKM. The CDR3 is made up of 16 amino acids. The CDR3 DNA reads TGTGCCAGCAGTCCTCGGGGACTAGCGGGAGTCAATGAGCAGTTCTTC. This encodes CASSPRGLAGVNEQFF.

This clone was found once. V is TRBV4-1 and J is TRBJ1-1, with 7 bases that match TRBD1. The CDR3 contains 15 residues. Germline-derived CDR1 and CDR2 are MGHRA and YSYEKL. V gave up 4 bases and J gave up 6 bases; unmatched junction bases: 11. CDR3: CASSRTTGRSAEAFF. The CDR3 DNA sequence: TGCGCCAGCAGCCGGACGACAGGGAGGAGTGCTGAAGCTTTCTTT.

The chain is built from TRBV6-1 and TRBJ1-5; D is undetermined. The CDR3 spans 14 residues. CDR1 and CDR2 from the germline V gene are MNHNS and SASEGT. V was cut by 2 bases and J by 5 bases, with 10 bases left in between. CDR3 coding DNA: TGTGCCAGCAGTGAAACGGGTCGATATCAGCCCCAGCATTTT. Protein: CASSETGRYQPQHF.

The CDR3 is CSVVRAGSLRNIQYF. In nucleotides, the CDR3 is TGCAGCGTTGTGAGAGCGGGAAGTCTCAGAAACATTCAGTACTTC. The genes are TRBV29-1 and TRBJ2-4; 7 bases agree with TRBD2. V lost 4 bases and J lost 6; bases outside the gene matches: 12. The germline CDR1 and CDR2 sequences are SQVTM and ANQGSEA. The CDR3 contains 15 residues.

The V gene is TRBV15, the J gene TRBJ2-3; D possibly corresponds to TRBD2 (6 bases). Trimming took off 0 bases at V and 0 bases at J, with 10 bases between the two ends. This CDR3 has 16 amino acids. The germline V gene encodes CDR1 LNHNV and CDR2 YYDKDF (reference sequence). CDR3 in amino acids: CATSRDLASSTDTQYF. CDR3 coding DNA: TGTGCCACCAGCAGAGATCTAGCGAGTAGCACAGATACGCAGTATTTT.

The rearrangement joins TRBV5-4 to TRBJ1-2, with 7 bases that match TRBD1. Looked up from germline, CDR1 is SGHNT and CDR2 is YYREEE (reference sequence). CDR3 size: 13 residues. J gave up 2 bases and V 10 bases, and 8 bases lay outside the gene matches. The CDR3 loop is CAGYRGGNYGYTF. CDR3 in DNA: TGTGCCGGCTACAGGGGTGGGAACTATGGCTACACCTTC.

V usage is TRBV29-1 and J usage is TRBJ2-1, with D possibly TRBD2 on 6 matching bases. Germline CDR1 SQVTM, CDR2 ANQGSEA. The CDR3 has 14 amino acids. The V gene lost 5 bases and the J gene lost 0 bases, with 11 bases spanning the gap. The chain's CDR3 is CSVSGSYSYNEQFF. Here the CDR3 DNA reads TGCAGCGTTTCCGGGAGCTACTCCTACAATGAGCAGTTCTTC.

V gene TRBV25-1 combines with J gene TRBJ1-1, with 8 bases matching TRBD1. V shed 1 base, J shed 5 bases, and the junction held 6 bases outside the gene matches. The CDR3 runs 15 residues. CDR1 and CDR2 from the germline V gene are MGHDK and SYGVNS. CDR3: CASSESQGVGTEAFF. CDR3 sequence (DNA): TGTGCCAGCAGTGAATCACAGGGGGTGGGAACTGAAGCTTTCTTT.

This sequence joins TRBV18 and TRBJ2-5; 7 bases are a match to TRBD1. CDR3 size: 14 residues. Per germline, CDR1 KGHSH and CDR2 LQKENI. V shed 3 bases, J shed 3 bases, and the junction held 4 bases outside the gene matches. CDR3 region: CASSPAGGEETQYF. Here the CDR3 DNA reads TGTGCCAGCTCACCGGCAGGGGGAGAAGAGACCCAGTACTTC.

The rearrangement links TRBV11-2 to TRBJ2-7, with 8 bases aligning to TRBD2. CDR1 and CDR2 (germline): SGHAT, FQNNGV. The CDR3 has 17 residues. Unmatched junction bases numbered 14, after V lost 1 base and J lost 6 bases. CDR3 loop: CASSLVSWTSNLVEQYF. CDR3 sequence (DNA): TGTGCCAGCAGCTTAGTGTCCTGGACTAGCAATTTGGTCGAGCAGTACTTC. Supplemented by reference TRBV11-2 and TRBJ2-7, the full variable domain reads EAGVAQSPRYKIIEKRQSVAFWCNPISGHATLYWYQQILGQGPKLLIQFQNNGVVDDSQLPKDRFSAERLKGVDSTLKIQPAKLEDSAVYLCASSLVSWTSNLVEQYFGPGTRLTVT.

This chain links TRBV27 with TRBJ2-1, with 9 bases matching TRBD2. Losses at the gene ends were 7 bases for V and 4 bases for J; bases not matched to a gene: 5. This CDR3 spans 14 amino acids. The V gene's germline CDR1 is MNHEY and CDR2 SMNVEV (reference sequence). The CDR3 region is CASNKRGAYNEQFF. The CDR3 nucleotides are TGTGCCAGCAATAAGCGGGGGGCTTACAATGAGCAGTTCTTC.

The DNA for the CDR3 is TGTGCCAGCAGGACTAGCGGGGGGGCCGTAGATACGCAGTATTTT. Protein product: CASRTSGGAVDTQYF. This chain joins TRBV27 and TRBJ2-3, with 14 bases matching TRBD2. Per germline, CDR1 MNHEY and CDR2 SMNVEV (reference sequence). With 6 bases clipped from V and 5 bases from J, the junction kept 4 bases outside the gene matches. CDR3 length equals 15 residues.

The gene calls are TRBV19 and TRBJ2-7, with 10 bases that match TRBD1. In germline, CDR1 is LNHDA, CDR2 SQIVND (reference sequence). Losses at the gene ends were 5 bases for V and 3 bases for J; bases not matched to a gene: 7. The CDR3 runs to 15 residues. The CDR3, as DNA: TGTGCCAGTAGTCCAGGACAGGGGGAAATCTACGAGCAGTACTTC. Protein: CASSPGQGEIYEQYF. Using reference TRBV19 and TRBJ2-7 for the parts outside the CDR3, the full variable domain is DGGITQSPKYLFRKEGQNVTLSCEQNLNHDAMYWYRQDPGQGLRLIYYSQIVNDFQKGDIAEGYSVSREKKESFPLTVTSAQKNPTAFYLCASSPGQGEIYEQYFGPGTRLTVT.

CDR3 in DNA: TGTGCCAGCAGCTTCCAAGGACTTAGCACAGATACGCAGTATTTT. This translates into CASSFQGLSTDTQYF. The gene calls are TRBV7-3 and TRBJ2-3; the D gene is possibly TRBD2 (5 bases). This CDR3 is 15 amino acids long. The V and J ends lost 3 bases and 0 bases respectively, with 10 bases between them. In germline, CDR1 is SGHTA, CDR2 FQGTGA.